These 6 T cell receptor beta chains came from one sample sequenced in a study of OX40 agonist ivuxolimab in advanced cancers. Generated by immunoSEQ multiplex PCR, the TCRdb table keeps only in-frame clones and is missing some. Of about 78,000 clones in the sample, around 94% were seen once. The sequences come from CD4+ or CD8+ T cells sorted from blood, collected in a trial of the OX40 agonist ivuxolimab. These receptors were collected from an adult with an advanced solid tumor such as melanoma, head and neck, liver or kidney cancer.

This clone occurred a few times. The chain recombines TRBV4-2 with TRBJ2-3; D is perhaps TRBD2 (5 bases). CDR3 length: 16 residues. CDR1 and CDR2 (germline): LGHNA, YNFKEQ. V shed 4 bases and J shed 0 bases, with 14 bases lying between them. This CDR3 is CASSPDPRTSTDTQYF. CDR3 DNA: TGTGCCAGCAGCCCAGATCCCAGGACTAGCACAGATACGCAGTATTTT.

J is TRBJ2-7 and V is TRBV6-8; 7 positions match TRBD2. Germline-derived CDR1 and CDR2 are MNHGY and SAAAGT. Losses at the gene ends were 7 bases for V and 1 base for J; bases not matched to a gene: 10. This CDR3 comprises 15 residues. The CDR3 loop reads CASILPAGRSYEQYF. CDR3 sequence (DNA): TGTGCCAGCATCCTCCCAGCGGGAAGGTCCTACGAGCAGTACTTC.

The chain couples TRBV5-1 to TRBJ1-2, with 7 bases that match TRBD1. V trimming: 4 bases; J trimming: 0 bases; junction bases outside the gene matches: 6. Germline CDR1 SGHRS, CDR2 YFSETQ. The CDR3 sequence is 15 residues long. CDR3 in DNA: TGCGCCAGCAGCAAGGACAGGTTCACTAACTATGGCTACACCTTC. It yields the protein CASSKDRFTNYGYTF.

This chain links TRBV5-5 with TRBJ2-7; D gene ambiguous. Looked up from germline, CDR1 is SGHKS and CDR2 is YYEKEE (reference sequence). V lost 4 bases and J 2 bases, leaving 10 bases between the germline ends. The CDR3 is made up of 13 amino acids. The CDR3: CASSPTRPYEQYF. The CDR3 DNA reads TGTGCCAGCAGCCCGACACGGCCCTACGAGCAGTACTTC. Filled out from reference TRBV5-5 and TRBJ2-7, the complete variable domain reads DAGVTQSPTHLIKTRGQQVTLRCSPISGHKSVSWYQQVLGQGPQFIFQYYEKEERGRGNFPDRFSARQFPNYSSELNVNALLLGDSALYLCASSPTRPYEQYFGPGTRLTVT.

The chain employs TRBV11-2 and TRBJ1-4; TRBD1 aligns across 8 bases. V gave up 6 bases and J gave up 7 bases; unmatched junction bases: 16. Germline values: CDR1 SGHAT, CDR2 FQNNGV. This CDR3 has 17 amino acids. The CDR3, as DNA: TGTGCCAGCAGTCTAAAGATAGGACAGGGCCCGGGTGAAAAACTGTTTTTT. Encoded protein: CASSLKIGQGPGEKLFF.

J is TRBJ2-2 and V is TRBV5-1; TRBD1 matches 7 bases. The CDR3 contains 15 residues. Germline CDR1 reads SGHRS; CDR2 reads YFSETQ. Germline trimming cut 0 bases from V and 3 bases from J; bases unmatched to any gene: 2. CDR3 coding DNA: TGCGCCAGCAGCTTGGACAGGGGAGACACCGGGGAGCTGTTTTTT. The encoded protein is CASSLDRGDTGELFF.